Described below is a single T cell receptor beta chain sequence and its context. The table came from immunoSEQ multiplex PCR; TCRdb's copy has only in-frame clones and leaves some out. The sample contains approximately 220,000 clones, roughly 86% of which appear only once. The CDR3 is 14 amino acids. Trimming took 3 bases from V and 8 from J; bases not matched to a gene: 8. The germline V gene has CDR1 SGHRS and CDR2 YFSETQ. This entry is derived from a study of blood T cell repertoires in COVID-19. Across the whole study: The United States, Italy and Spain supplied acute and convalescent COVID-19 samples.

Participants were aged roughly 18 to 90 years, lived in roughly 23 US areas, and enrolled virtually. Self-reported history from a screening survey and questionnaire set each donor's cohort. This receptor was taken from a woman in her 30s with acute COVID-19. This chain links TRBV5-1 with TRBJ1-2, with 9 nucleotides matching TRBD1. Sequencing used PBMCs or T cells enriched from blood (not recorded which). CDR3 amino acids: CASSYTGQGSGYTF. In DNA, the CDR3 is TGCGCCAGCAGCTATACGGGACAGGGAAGCGGCTACACCTTC.